This passage covers 10 T cell receptor beta chains from one sample sequenced in a study of response to subunit inactivated influenza vaccine. TCRdb recomputed calls from the RT-PCR reads with MiXCR, one row per CDR3 protein. The sample shows around 180,000 distinct CDR3 sequences, around 9% of them seen only once. The sequencing used non-naive T cells sorted from PBMCs, collected on the day of vaccination. These receptors all stem from a man aged 50 to 59 who received an inactivated influenza vaccine.

This chain connects TRBV6-5 to TRBJ2-5; 9 bases map to TRBD1. J was trimmed by 2 bases and V by 4 bases; bases with no gene match: 5. Germline V gives CDR1 MNHEY, CDR2 SVGAGI. This CDR3 is built from 15 residues. The CDR3 is CASSSNRGRQETQYF. CDR3 DNA sequence: TGTGCCAGCAGTTCCAACAGGGGGCGTCAAGAGACCCAGTACTTC.

There are many counts of this clonotype. This chain connects TRBV5-1 to TRBJ2-5; TRBD1 might be the D (6 bases). The germline gives CDR1 SGHRS, CDR2 YFSETQ. Deletions cut 7 bases from V and 0 bases from J, with 13 bases between. CDR3 length: 14 residues. For the CDR3, the DNA is TGCGCCAGCTCCCCCGGGACAAACCAAGAGACCCAGTACTTC. Amino acid sequence: CASSPGTNQETQYF.

This clonotype appeared many times. The V and J genes are TRBV28 and TRBJ1-2, with 11 positions matching TRBD1. The CDR3 contains 18 residues. Germline CDR1 MDHEN, CDR2 SYDVKM. V lost 5 bases, J lost 4 bases, and 15 bases stayed unmatched. As DNA, the CDR3 is TGTGCCAGCAGTGGCCGTGAGGGACAGGGGGAAGATTTCTATGGCTACACCTTC. This codes for CASSGREGQGEDFYGYTF.

The V gene is TRBV19, the J gene TRBJ2-1, with TRBD2 matching over 7 bases. The CDR3 has 15 residues. The ends lost 6 bases at V and 6 bases at J; junction bases unmatched: 11. Germline loops: CDR1 LNHDA, CDR2 SQIVND (reference sequence). CDR3 residues: CASSDEGAGVNEQFF. CDR3 sequence (DNA): TGTGCCAGTAGCGACGAAGGGGCGGGGGTCAATGAGCAGTTCTTC.

The rearrangement uses TRBV7-2 and TRBJ2-1; the match to TRBD2 covers 9 bases. Germline-derived CDR1 and CDR2 are SGHTA and FQGNSA. CDR3 length: 17 amino acids. J gave up 3 bases and V 0 bases, and 6 bases lay outside the gene matches. The CDR3 protein is CASSLAVSGGFYNEQFF. The CDR3 nucleotides read TGTGCCAGCAGCTTAGCGGTTAGCGGGGGCTTCTACAATGAGCAGTTCTTC. Full variable domain (rest looked up from reference TRBV7-2 and TRBJ2-1): GAGVSQSPSNKVTEKGKDVELRCDPISGHTALYWYRQSLGQGLEFLIYFQGNSAPDKSGLPSDRFSAERTGGSVSTLTIQRTQQEDSAVYLCASSLAVSGGFYNEQFFGPGTRLTVL.

The V call is TRBV25-1, the J call TRBJ2-7; D gene ambiguous. Germline loops: CDR1 MGHDK, CDR2 SYGVNS. CDR3 length: 13 amino acids. Trimming removed 6 bases at V and 9 bases at J, with 18 bases between. The CDR3 DNA sequence: TGTGCCAGCAGCCTTGAGGCCGCCCGAGGGCAGTACTTC. This sequence encodes CASSLEAARGQYF.

This clonotype has just a few counts. This sequence joins TRBV4-2 and TRBJ2-3; tentative D call: TRBD2 (6 bases). The CDR3 has 14 amino acids. Per the germline V gene, CDR1 is LGHNA and CDR2 is YNFKEQ. V lost 1 base to trimming and J lost 6 bases, with 11 bases between them. The CDR3 sequence is CASSQATRGDTQYF. The CDR3, as DNA: TGTGCCAGCAGCCAAGCGACCCGGGGGGATACGCAGTATTTT.

This clonotype was seen a few times. This rearrangement joins TRBV7-2 to TRBJ2-1; 9 bases line up with TRBD2. Germline CDR1 reads SGHTA; CDR2 reads FQGNSA. This CDR3 comprises 15 residues. Trimming removed 2 bases from V and 6 bases from J; junction bases left unmatched: 5. The CDR3 region has the DNA TGTGCCAGCAGCTTACGTCCGGGACTAGCCAATGAGCAGTTCTTC. Amino acid sequence: CASSLRPGLANEQFF.

In this sample, this clonotype turned up many times. This chain links TRBV20-1 with TRBJ2-7; 10 bases are shared with TRBD1. The CDR3 totals 14 residues. Germline V gene lookup returns CDR1 DFQATT and CDR2 SNEGSKA (reference sequence). The J segment lost 8 bases and the V segment lost 3 bases, leaving 10 bases of the junction unmatched. The CDR3 nucleotides are TGCAGTGCTAGGAGTGGACAGGGGGACTTTCAGCAGTACTTC. Translated, it gives CSARSGQGDFQQYF.

Ten or more counts support this clonotype. The CDR3 protein is CASRKSLAQTGELFF. CDR3 in DNA: TGTGCCAGCAGAAAATCGCTAGCGCAGACCGGGGAGCTGTTTTTT. V usage is TRBV6-2 or TRBV6-3 and J usage is TRBJ2-2, with D tentatively TRBD2 (6 bases). The germline V gene has CDR1 MNHEY and CDR2 SVGEGT. Trimming stripped 6 bases from V and 5 bases from J, with 16 bases between. The CDR3 runs 15 residues.